This T cell receptor beta chain was documented in a study of T-cell memory formation after mild COVID-19 (dated by TCRdb to about 2021). A note on the overall study: Most TCR sequence clusters were specific to one of the two donors. Longitudinal TCRalpha and TCRbeta repertoire sequencing tracked T-cell clones expanding and contracting after mild COVID-19 in a couple of donors. Two young, previously healthy adult volunteers, one female and one male, were included in the cohort. The research as a whole found: Some responding clones were detected in pre-infection memory, which suggested that pre-existing cross-reactive memory T cells had joined the SARS-CoV-2 response. Clones contracting from day 15 to 85 had balanced CD4/CD8 phenotypes, while a second wave expanding from day 15 to 37 was biased towards CD4+. The second-wave clones that peaked on day 37 were not confirmed to be SARS-CoV-2 specific. The study included only a couple of mild cases, and larger cohorts that include severe cases with pre-infection samples were judged to be necessary. Contracting CD4+ clones were located mainly in the CM and EM memory subsets, whereas CD8+ clones were found to be enriched in EMRA.

The sample was run on an Illumina NovaSeq 6000. TCRalpha and TCRbeta cDNA libraries were built by 5'RACE with constant-segment primers, adding sample barcodes and unique molecular identifiers. RNA was extracted from every sample with Trizol reagent. Amplification of the libraries took two PCR steps, and the second step added a second sample barcode plus Illumina TruSeq adapters. The libraries were sequenced on an Illumina NovaSeq using 2 x 150 bp paired-end reads. On the authors' methods: With migec v1.2.7, reads were demultiplexed and then collapsed into UMI-guided consensus sequences. Using mixcr v2.1.11, the UMI consensuses were aligned to TRA and TRB V and J templates and assembled into clonotypes. A clonotype was counted as expanded or contracted only when both edgeR and NoisET called the clonotype significant, with the noise models trained on biological replicates. For edgeR calls, the cutoffs were a false discovery rate-adjusted p below 0.01 and a log2 fold-change threshold of 1. PCA with hierarchical clustering of max-normalized trajectories of the 1000 most abundant clonotypes was used as exploratory dynamics analysis. The CD4 or CD8 phenotype of responding clones was assigned using the separately sequenced CD4+ and CD8+ repertoires. TCRdb handled the public reads itself, with Q25 trimming in fastp and clone calling in MiXCR, and kept productive beta chains. Rows with a matching CDR3 protein are joined into one entry that keeps the most common DNA and genes. The V and J calls reflect TCRdb's pipeline rather than the authors' work. The table for this sample lists some 200,000 distinct CDR3 sequences; around 8.8% of them were counted only once. The ten largest clones capture 3.5% to 4% of the sample.

The CDR3 goes from the cysteine to the phenylalanine over 16 residues. Only the CDR3 DNA stays, 48 bases, in frame from base 1. Relative to germline, V is 4 bases shorter and J is 4 bases shorter, with 17 bases between their ends. The germline V gene provides CDR1 SNHLY and CDR2 FYNNEI. Note on this clonotype: Its antigen is not yet known. No base quality values were provided; no much bigger clone lies one nucleotide off.

PBMCs were isolated by Ficoll-Paque density gradient centrifugation. What was sequenced was PBMCs or a T cell subset sorted from them (not recorded which). This TCR came from a man between 18 and 29 years old who had mild COVID-19 (a few samples of this study predate the infection). The sample titles of this study are shuffled in the database, so cell type and time point are left out; the donor was told from shared clones. Recombination joined TRBV2 with TRBJ2-1; TRBD2 is possibly the D segment (6 matching bases). The CDR3 here reads CASSVSPRRGYNEQFF. The DNA sequence reads TGTGCCAGCAGTGTTAGTCCTCGGAGGGGTTACAATGAGCAGTTCTTC.